What follows are 6 T cell receptor beta chains derived from one specimen sequenced in a study of cytomegalovirus exposure and HLA in healthy donors. Assay: immunoSEQ multiplex PCR; the TCRdb copy retains only in-frame clones and omits some. The table includes 160,000 or so clones, around nine tenths detected once. Specimen: PBMCs. These receptors were obtained from a man between 18 and 29 years old in good health and CMV-seropositive.

The J gene is TRBJ1-5, the V gene TRBV2; D call uncertain. Germline V gene sequence: CDR1 SNHLY, CDR2 FYNNEI. The CDR3 extends over 15 amino acids. The germline V and J ends were trimmed by 2 bases and 1 base, with 9 bases remaining between them. The chain's CDR3 is CASSERRLSNQPQHF. DNA for the CDR3: TGTGCCAGCAGTGAAAGGCGGTTAAGCAATCAGCCCCAGCATTTT.

V and J are TRBV7-9 and TRBJ1-5, with D possibly matching TRBD1 (6 bases). Deletions cut 5 bases from V and 2 bases from J, with 19 bases between. Germline CDR1 reads SEHNR; CDR2 reads FQNEAQ (reference sequence). The CDR3 loop spans 17 amino acids. The CDR3 nucleotides are TGTGCCAGCAGCCCAGGGGTTCCAGGGTTGGGCAATCAGCCCCAGCATTTT. It specifies CASSPGVPGLGNQPQHF.

The chain combines TRBV13 with TRBJ2-1; TRBD2 matches at 12 bases. This CDR3 is 16 amino acids long. From germline, CDR1 is PRHDT and CDR2 FYEKMQ (reference sequence). The J segment lost 12 bases and the V segment lost 0 bases, leaving 9 bases of the junction unmatched. DNA of the CDR3: TGTGCCAGCAGCTTAGGCCGCCGACTAGCGGGAGTAGGGCAGTTCTTC. This sequence encodes CASSLGRRLAGVGQFF.

The chain couples TRBV7-9 to TRBJ2-7, with D hard to call. V gave up 3 bases and J gave up 2 bases, with 2 bases separating them. Germline CDR1 and CDR2: SEHNR and FQNEAQ (reference sequence). The CDR3 has 11 residues. CDR3 nucleotides: TGTGCCAGCAGCTTTACCTACGAGCAGTACTTC. As protein: CASSFTYEQYF.

This clone was observed a few times. This chain uses TRBV18 with TRBJ1-5; tentative D call: TRBD1 (6 bases). V dropped 1 base and J dropped 7 bases, with 8 bases sitting between them. Germline CDR1 is KGHSH and CDR2 is LQKENI. The CDR3 totals 13 residues. The CDR3 DNA is TGTGCCAGCTCACCACGACAGGAACAGCCCCAGCATTTT. This codes for CASSPRQEQPQHF.

The chain couples TRBV28 to TRBJ2-1; possibly TRBD2 for D (5 bases). Germline CDR1 MDHEN, CDR2 SYDVKM. The CDR3 loop spans 14 amino acids. V shed 5 bases and J shed 15 bases, with 23 bases lying between them. The CDR3 sequence is CASSQLEAPLEGFF. For the CDR3, the DNA is TGTGCCAGCAGTCAGTTAGAAGCGCCCCTTGAGGGGTTCTTC.